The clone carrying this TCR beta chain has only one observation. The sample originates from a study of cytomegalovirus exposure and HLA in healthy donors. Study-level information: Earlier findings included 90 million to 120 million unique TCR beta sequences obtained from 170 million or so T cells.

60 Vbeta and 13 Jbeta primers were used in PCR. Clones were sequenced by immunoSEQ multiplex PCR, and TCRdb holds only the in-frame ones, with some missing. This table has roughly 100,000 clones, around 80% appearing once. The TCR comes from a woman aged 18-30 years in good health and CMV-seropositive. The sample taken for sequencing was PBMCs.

CDR3 sequence: CASRLLAGGYEQYF. In DNA form, the CDR3 reads TGTGCCAGCAGGTTACTAGCGGGAGGGTACGAGCAGTACTTC. The chain is built from TRBV28 and TRBJ2-7; 13 bases fit TRBD2. Trimming took 6 bases from V and 4 from J; bases not matched to a gene: 3. Per germline, CDR1 MDHEN and CDR2 SYDVKM. The CDR3 extends over 14 amino acids.